The 28 T cell receptor beta chains below all came from one sample that was sequenced in a study of T cell repertoires and HLA-DP antigens. These receptors have no identified antigens. Generated by immunoSEQ multiplex PCR, the TCRdb table keeps only in-frame clones and is missing some. The table includes over 100,000 clones, approximately 92% detected once. What was sequenced was CD4+ T cells from PBMCs. The receptors originated from a young woman in good health and CMV-seronegative.

The chain carries TRBV12-5 and TRBJ1-1; the D gene is possibly TRBD1 (5 bases). This CDR3 region has 17 residues. Per germline, CDR1 LGHNT and CDR2 FRNRAP. V was trimmed by 3 bases and J by 0 bases, leaving 17 bases between them. CDR3 DNA: TGTGCTAGTGGTTTCAAGAAGGGGCCGATTATGAACACTGAAGCTTTCTTT. Translating it yields CASGFKKGPIMNTEAFF.

The chain is built from TRBV28 and TRBJ2-5, with no clear D. The V and J ends lost 7 bases and 9 bases respectively, with 15 bases between them. Germline V gene sequence: CDR1 MDHEN, CDR2 SYDVKM. The CDR3 has 12 amino acids. CDR3 nucleotides: TGTGCCAGCAACCTACCCACGACGCCCCAGTACTTC. The encoded protein is CASNLPTTPQYF.

The V call is TRBV15, the J call TRBJ1-2; tentatively, D is TRBD1 (5 bases). Germline assignment: CDR1 LNHNV and CDR2 YYDKDF (reference sequence). Trimming cost V 0 bases and J 5 bases, with 16 bases left between them. The CDR3 is 16 residues long. CDR3 loop: CATSREGVLAAYGYTF. CDR3 bases: TGTGCCACCAGCAGAGAGGGGGTTTTGGCAGCGTATGGCTACACCTTC. Based on the CDR3 plus reference TRBV15 and TRBJ1-2, the full variable domain is DAMVIQNPRYQVTQFGKPVTLSCSQTLNHNVMYWYQQKSSQAPKLLFHYYDKDFNNEADTPDNFQSRRPNTSFCFLDIRSPGLGDTAMYLCATSREGVLAAYGYTFGSGTRLTVV.

The chain couples TRBV28 to TRBJ1-1; 11 bases align to TRBD1. CDR1 is MDHEN, CDR2 SYDVKM, per germline. After removal of 1 base from V and 8 bases from J, the junction contained 6 bases not matched to a gene. The length of the CDR3 is 15 residues. The CDR3 region has the DNA TGTGCCAGCAGTTTATTGGGACAGGGGGGAATCGAAGCTTTCTTT. It is translated as CASSLLGQGGIEAFF.

J is TRBJ2-3 and V is TRBV6-6; TRBD1 matches 8 bases. The V and J ends lost 2 bases and 3 bases, in that order; junction bases with no gene match: 4. The CDR3 length is 15 residues. The V gene's germline CDR1 is MNHNY and CDR2 SVGAGI (reference sequence). CDR3 bases: TGTGCCAGCAGTTACCGGAGACAGGGGACAGATACGCAGTATTTT. It translates to CASSYRRQGTDTQYF.

This clone was recorded only once. The rearrangement joins TRBV7-8 to TRBJ2-7, with no clear D. Germline V gene sequence: CDR1 SGHVS, CDR2 FQNEAQ. V lost 6 bases, J lost 7 bases, and 13 bases lay in between. The CDR3 has 12 residues. The DNA for the CDR3 is TGTGCCAGCAGTCGGTCCGACGGGGAGCAGTACGTC. This translates into CASSRSDGEQYV.

The rearrangement links TRBV27 to TRBJ2-3; 7 positions agree with TRBD2. CDR3 length: 15 residues. CDR1 MNHEY and CDR2 SMNVEV come from the germline V gene (reference sequence). The junction had 8 bases not matched to a gene; V was cut back by 6 bases and J by 2 bases. CDR3 residues: CASSLRGVPTDTQYF. The CDR3 DNA follows: TGTGCCAGCAGCCTACGGGGGGTCCCCACAGATACGCAGTATTTT.

This sequence joins TRBV6-5 and TRBJ1-2; D may be TRBD1 (5 bases). V lost 5 bases to trimming and J lost 2 bases, with 9 bases between them. The germline V gene has CDR1 MNHEY and CDR2 SVGAGI. The CDR3 is 13 amino acids. The DNA of the CDR3 is TGTGCCAGCAGTAAGGGACGGAACTATGGCTACACCTTC. Translating it yields CASSKGRNYGYTF.

For the CDR3, the DNA is TGCGCCAGCAGCCCGCCTCCCGGGACCGCGCCCTACGAGCAGTACTTC. Its translation: CASSPPPGTAPYEQYF. This chain uses TRBV5-1 with TRBJ2-7, with D perhaps TRBD1 or TRBD2 (5 bases each). This CDR3 has 16 amino acids. In germline, CDR1 is SGHRS, CDR2 YFSETQ. V lost 4 bases to trimming and J lost 2 bases, with 19 bases between them. Using reference TRBV5-1 and TRBJ2-7 for the parts outside the CDR3, the full variable domain is KAGVTQTPRYLIKTRGQQVTLSCSPISGHRSVSWYQQTPGQGLQFLFEYFSETQRNKGNFPGRFSGRQFSNSRSEMNVSTLELGDSALYLCASSPPPGTAPYEQYFGPGTRLTVT.

The chain is built from TRBV5-6 and TRBJ1-1; TRBD1 agrees at 7 bases. There are 16 residues in the CDR3. The germline CDR1 and CDR2 sequences are SGHDT and YYEEEE. V shed 4 bases, J shed 4 bases, and the junction held 13 bases outside the gene matches. In DNA, the CDR3 is TGTGCCAGCAGCCCGCCGCGATGGGGACAGCCCACTGAAGCTTTCTTT. It codes for CASSPPRWGQPTEAFF.

This clone was found once. The J gene is TRBJ2-5, the V gene TRBV7-9; D is undetermined. This CDR3 has 14 amino acids. The V and J ends lost 0 bases and 5 bases respectively, with 10 bases between them. The germline V gene encodes CDR1 SEHNR and CDR2 FQNEAQ (reference sequence). For the CDR3, the DNA is TGTGCCAGCAGCTTAGCCGGCCAGTCGGAGACCCAGTACTTC. Its protein product is CASSLAGQSETQYF.

The rearrangement links TRBV6-6 to TRBJ2-2; D may be TRBD2 (5 bases). The CDR3 spans 15 residues. Germline V gives CDR1 MNHNY, CDR2 SVGAGI (reference sequence). Between the trimmed V and J ends, which lost 9 bases and 0 bases, there was a span of 14 bases. CDR3 DNA sequence: TGTGCCAGTACCGGACTGATCGCGAACACCGGGGAGCTGTTTTTT. Its protein product is CASTGLIANTGELFF.

V usage is TRBV4-2 and J usage is TRBJ2-3; the match to TRBD2 covers 12 bases. The CDR3 covers 17 residues. Germline V CDR1 and CDR2: LGHNA, YNFKEQ. The ends lost 5 bases at V and 0 bases at J; junction bases unmatched: 6. The CDR3 here is CASSLQTSGSSTDTQYF. The CDR3 coding sequence is TGTGCCAGCAGCTTGCAGACTAGCGGGAGTAGCACAGATACGCAGTATTTT.

The rearrangement joins TRBV9 to TRBJ2-2, with unresolved D. The CDR3 is 13 residues long. The germline CDR1 and CDR2 sequences are SGDLS and YYNGEE. Deletions cut 0 bases from V and 4 bases from J, with 4 bases between. This CDR3 reads CASSVAGTGELFF. The CDR3 nucleotides are TGTGCCAGCAGCGTAGCAGGCACCGGGGAGCTGTTTTTT.

The rearrangement joins TRBV5-6 to TRBJ2-1, with TRBD2 as a possible D gene (6 bases). This CDR3 has 16 residues. Per the germline V gene, CDR1 is SGHDT and CDR2 is YYEEEE. V was trimmed by 0 bases and J by 7 bases, leaving 17 bases between them. CDR3 in amino acids: CASSLGAGVRGNEQFF. Here the CDR3 DNA reads TGTGCCAGCAGCTTGGGAGCAGGAGTGCGGGGAAATGAGCAGTTCTTC.

This rearrangement joins TRBV19 to TRBJ1-5; D call uncertain. V lost 4 bases to trimming and J lost 2 bases, with 9 bases between them. There are 14 residues in the CDR3. Germline-derived CDR1 and CDR2 are LNHDA and SQIVND (reference sequence). The CDR3 DNA sequence: TGTGCCAGTAGTACGACTTTTGGCAATCAGCCCCAGCATTTT. This gives the protein CASSTTFGNQPQHF.

The chain recombines TRBV2 with TRBJ2-5, with TRBD2 identical over 7 bases. The germline V gene encodes CDR1 SNHLY and CDR2 FYNNEI. The CDR3 loop spans 14 amino acids. With V trimmed by 10 bases and J by 7 bases, 15 bases remained unmatched. DNA for the CDR3: TGTGCCACCGCGGCGCATGCGGCTAGCGGGACCCAGTACTTC. Translating gives CATAAHAASGTQYF.

V usage is TRBV7-2 and J usage is TRBJ2-3; no firm D call. The V end was cut by 3 bases, the J end by 5 bases, with 9 bases between. Germline CDR1 reads SGHTA; CDR2 reads FQGNSA. The CDR3 consists of 13 residues. The DNA for the CDR3 is TGTGCCAGCAGCTTCCAGTGGGGAGATACGCAGTATTTT. Protein: CASSFQWGDTQYF.

The rearrangement links TRBV30 to TRBJ1-5; D might be TRBD1 (5 bases). CDR1 and CDR2 (germline): GTSNPN, SVGIG (reference sequence). CDR3 length equals 12 residues. Trimming took 2 bases from V and 7 from J, leaving 9 bases between them. Here the CDR3 reads CAWSRGTQPQHF. The CDR3 DNA reads TGTGCCTGGAGTAGGGGAACCCAGCCCCAGCATTTT.

The V gene is TRBV28, the J gene TRBJ2-7; weak D call: TRBD1 (6 bases). The V end lost 7 bases, the J end lost 0 bases, and 10 bases lay between the germline ends. CDR1 is MDHEN, CDR2 SYDVKM, per germline. The CDR3 consists of 13 residues. CDR3 protein: CASTTGSSYEQYF. CDR3 sequence (DNA): TGTGCCAGCACGACAGGCAGCTCCTACGAGCAGTACTTC.

In its sample, this clone was seen a few times. The V gene is TRBV4-1, the J gene TRBJ1-6, with D perhaps TRBD1 (6 bases). Per germline, CDR1 MGHRA and CDR2 YSYEKL. The CDR3 spans 16 residues. The ends were cut back, 4 bases at V and 9 bases at J, with 19 bases in the middle. CDR3 sequence reads: CASSPIGRDISSPLHF. In DNA, the CDR3 is TGCGCCAGCAGCCCGATCGGTCGGGACATCAGTTCACCCCTCCACTTT.

CDR3 sequence: CASSLGGLYGELFF. CDR3 coding DNA: TGTGCCAGCAGTTTAGGGGGTCTGTACGGGGAGCTGTTTTTT. The gene calls are TRBV28 and TRBJ2-2; D may correspond to TRBD1 or TRBD2 (5 bases each). The CDR3 loop spans 14 amino acids. Trimming cost V 2 bases and J 7 bases, with 11 bases left between them. Germline CDR1 and CDR2: MDHEN and SYDVKM.

V usage is TRBV27 and J usage is TRBJ1-2; D unresolved. V lost 2 bases and J lost 5, with 12 bases in between. There are 14 residues in the CDR3. Germline CDR1 and CDR2: MNHEY and SMNVEV (reference sequence). CDR3 region: CASSLTVRDYGYTF. The CDR3 region has the DNA TGTGCCAGCAGTTTAACGGTCCGAGATTATGGCTACACCTTC.

This chain uses TRBV30 with TRBJ1-5; 7 bases agree with TRBD1. The V segment lost 2 bases and the J segment 4 bases; nucleotides outside the gene matches: 8. There are 15 residues in the CDR3. The germline CDR1 and CDR2 sequences are GTSNPN and SVGIG (reference sequence). The CDR3 sequence is CAWSTGTDFNQPQHF. CDR3 bases: TGTGCCTGGAGTACCGGGACAGATTTTAATCAGCCCCAGCATTTT.

The chain is built from TRBV14 and TRBJ1-1; 8 bases line up with TRBD1. CDR1 is SGHDN and CDR2 is FVKESK in the germline V gene. The J segment lost 0 bases and the V segment lost 2 bases, leaving 5 bases of the junction unmatched. The length of the CDR3 is 16 residues. CDR3 protein: CASSQLGQGMNTEAFF. The DNA for the CDR3 is TGTGCCAGCAGCCAATTAGGACAGGGAATGAACACTGAAGCTTTCTTT.

This clone has more than one count but fewer than ten. This sequence joins TRBV21-1 and TRBJ1-1. TRBV21-1 is a listed pseudogene. This CDR3 is built from 11 residues. The CDR3 nucleotides are TGTGCCAGCAGCAGAAACACTGAAGCTTTCTTT. Translation gives CASSRNTEAFF.

For this clone: At one end, the junction sequence differs from germline, possibly due to a read error. The chain employs TRBV5-6 and TRBJ1-4, with D possibly being TRBD1 (5 bases). This CDR3 is built from 11 residues. Germline CDR1 is SGHDT and CDR2 is YYEEEE. CDR3 nucleotide sequence: TGTGCCAGCAGCTCCGGCAGGGTCTCGGAATTT. Its translation is CASSSGRVSEF.

The chain is built from TRBV5-4 and TRBJ2-1; the match to TRBD2 covers 7 bases. The CDR3 sequence is 18 residues long. Germline V gene data show CDR1 as SGHNT and CDR2 as YYREEE (reference sequence). The junction had 15 bases not matched to a gene; V was cut back by 3 bases and J by 3 bases. The CDR3 DNA follows: TGTGCCAGCAGCTCCCTGACGGGAGGCGGCGGGAACTACAATGAGCAGTTCTTC. Encoded protein: CASSSLTGGGGNYNEQFF.